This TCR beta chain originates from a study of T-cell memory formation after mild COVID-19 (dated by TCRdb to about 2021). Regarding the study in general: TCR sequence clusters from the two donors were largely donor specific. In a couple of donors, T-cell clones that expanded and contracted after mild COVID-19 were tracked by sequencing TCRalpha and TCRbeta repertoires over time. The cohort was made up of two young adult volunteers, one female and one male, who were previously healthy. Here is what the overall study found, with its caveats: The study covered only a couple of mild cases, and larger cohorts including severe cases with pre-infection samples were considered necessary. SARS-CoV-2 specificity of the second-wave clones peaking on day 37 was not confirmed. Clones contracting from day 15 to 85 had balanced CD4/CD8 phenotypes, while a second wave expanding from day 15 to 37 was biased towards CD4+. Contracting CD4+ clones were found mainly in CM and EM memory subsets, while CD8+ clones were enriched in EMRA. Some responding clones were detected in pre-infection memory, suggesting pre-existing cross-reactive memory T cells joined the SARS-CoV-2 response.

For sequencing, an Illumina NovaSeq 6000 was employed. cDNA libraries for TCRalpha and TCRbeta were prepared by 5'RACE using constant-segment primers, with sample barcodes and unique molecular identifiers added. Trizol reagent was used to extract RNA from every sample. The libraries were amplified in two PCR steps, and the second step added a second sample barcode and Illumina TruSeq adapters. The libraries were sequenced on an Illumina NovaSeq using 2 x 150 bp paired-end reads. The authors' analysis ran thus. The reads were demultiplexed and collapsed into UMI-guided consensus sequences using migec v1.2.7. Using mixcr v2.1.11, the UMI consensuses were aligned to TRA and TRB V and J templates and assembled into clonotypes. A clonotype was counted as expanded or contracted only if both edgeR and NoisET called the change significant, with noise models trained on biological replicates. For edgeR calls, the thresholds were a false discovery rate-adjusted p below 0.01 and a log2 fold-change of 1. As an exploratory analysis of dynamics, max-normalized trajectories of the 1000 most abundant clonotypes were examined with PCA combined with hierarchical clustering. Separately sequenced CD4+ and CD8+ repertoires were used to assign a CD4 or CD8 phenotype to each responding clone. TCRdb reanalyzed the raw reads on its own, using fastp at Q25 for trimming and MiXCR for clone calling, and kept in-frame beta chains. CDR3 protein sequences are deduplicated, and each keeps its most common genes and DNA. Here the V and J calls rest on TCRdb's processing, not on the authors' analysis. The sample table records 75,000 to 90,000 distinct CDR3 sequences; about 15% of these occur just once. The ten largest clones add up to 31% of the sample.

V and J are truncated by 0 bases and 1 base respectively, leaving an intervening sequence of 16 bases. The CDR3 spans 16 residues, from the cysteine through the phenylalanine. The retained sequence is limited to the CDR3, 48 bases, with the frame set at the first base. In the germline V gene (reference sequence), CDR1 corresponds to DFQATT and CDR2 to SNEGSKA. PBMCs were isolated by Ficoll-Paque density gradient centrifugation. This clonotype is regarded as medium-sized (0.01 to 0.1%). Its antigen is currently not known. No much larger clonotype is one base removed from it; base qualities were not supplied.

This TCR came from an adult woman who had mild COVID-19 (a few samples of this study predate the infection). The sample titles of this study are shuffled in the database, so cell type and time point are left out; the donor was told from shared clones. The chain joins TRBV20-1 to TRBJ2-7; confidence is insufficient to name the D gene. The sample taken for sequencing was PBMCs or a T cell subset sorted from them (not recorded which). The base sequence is TGCAGTGCTAGAGACCCGGCCGGTGGCGGTTCCTACGAGCAGTACTTC. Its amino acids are CSARDPAGGGSYEQYF.